This TCR beta chain was documented in a study of follicular helper T cells after annual influenza vaccination. As to time point: 2015-2016 season, 7 days after influenza vaccination. V gave up 0 bases and J gave up 2 bases, with 8 bases separating them. This CDR3 is built from 15 residues. Germline values: CDR1 SGHTS, CDR2 YDEGEE. Only in-frame clones appear in the TCRdb table, and some are missing; sequencing was by immunoSEQ multiplex PCR. The sample has 1,400 or so clones, 70% to 85% seen once; the top ten hold 3%. This clonotype was obtained from an adult who received the influenza vaccine. Sample: CXCR5+ CD38+ circulating T follicular helper cells from blood, taken 7 days after influenza vaccination. The subset: circulating Tfh, non-naive CD4+CXCR5+PD-1+ (ICOS+CD38+ or ICOS-CD38-). The gene calls are TRBV5-8 and TRBJ2-2; the D is unclear. The CDR3 nucleotides read TGTGCCAGCAGCTTGGGCTCCTTAAACACCGGGGAGCTGTTTTTT. It is translated as CASSLGSLNTGELFF.